The clone carrying this T cell receptor (beta chain) has only a few counts. Antigen specificity is unknown. CDR3 length: 15 residues. Germline loops: CDR1 SGHNT, CDR2 YYREEE (reference sequence). V was pared by 2 bases and J by 2 bases, with 12 bases between. The PCR made use of 60 Vbeta and 13 Jbeta primers. Sequencing was performed with immunoSEQ multiplex PCR; in TCRdb, only in-frame clones are kept and a portion is missing. The table lists 150,000 to 250,000 clones, about four fifths of them singletons. This entry comes from a study of cytomegalovirus exposure and HLA in healthy donors. Notes on the study in general: Overall, under 200 TCR beta chains were annotated as cytomegalovirus-associated. The study carried out a later analysis of TCR beta sequences. It associated some 15,000 of them with specific HLA alleles at a false discovery rate of 0.05.

The receptor comes from a girl aged 5-17 years in good health and CMV-seropositive. The material sequenced was PBMCs. The chain recombines TRBV5-4 with TRBJ2-3; D unresolved. DNA for the CDR3: TGTGCCAGCAGCTTATCTGGAGCTACCACAGATACGCAGTATTTT. The encoded protein is CASSLSGATTDTQYF. Based on the CDR3 plus reference TRBV5-4 and TRBJ2-3, the full variable domain is ETGVTQSPTHLIKTRGQQVTLRCSSQSGHNTVSWYQQALGQGPQFIFQYYREEENGRGNFPPRFSGLQFPNYSSELNVNALELDDSALYLCASSLSGATTDTQYFGPGTRLTVL.